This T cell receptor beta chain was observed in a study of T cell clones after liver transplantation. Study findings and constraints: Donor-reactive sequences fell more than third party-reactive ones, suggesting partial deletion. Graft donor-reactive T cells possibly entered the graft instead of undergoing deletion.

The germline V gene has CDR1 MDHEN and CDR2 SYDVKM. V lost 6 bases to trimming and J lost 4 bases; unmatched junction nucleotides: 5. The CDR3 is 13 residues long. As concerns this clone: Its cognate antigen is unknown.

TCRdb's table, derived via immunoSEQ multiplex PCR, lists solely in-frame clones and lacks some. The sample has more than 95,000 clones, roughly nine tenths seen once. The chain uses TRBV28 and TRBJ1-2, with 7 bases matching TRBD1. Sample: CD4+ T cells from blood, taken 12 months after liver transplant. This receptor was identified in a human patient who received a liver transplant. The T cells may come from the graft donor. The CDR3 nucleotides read TGTGCCAGCAGCCCGGACAGGTCCTATGGCTACACCTTC. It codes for CASSPDRSYGYTF.